The 11 T cell receptor beta chains presented below share a single source sample, sequenced in a study of blood T cell repertoires in COVID-19. Sequencing used immunoSEQ multiplex PCR; TCRdb keeps in-frame clones, though not all of them. The repertoire holds 30,000 to 35,000 clones, 80% to 90% seen once, with under 0.7% in the top ten. The sequenced material came from peripheral blood. These receptors came from a middle-aged woman with active or convalescent COVID-19.

The chain recombines TRBV6-4 with TRBJ2-1, with TRBD1 matching 9 bases. Germline CDR1 MRHNA, CDR2 SNTAGT. This CDR3 spans 15 amino acids. V shed 0 bases and J 3 bases; nucleotides not matched to a gene: 0. The CDR3 loop reads CASSDSTGGYNEQFF. The CDR3 DNA follows: TGTGCCAGCAGTGACTCGACAGGGGGCTACAATGAGCAGTTCTTC.

This chain connects TRBV25-1 to TRBJ2-7; TRBD1 agrees at 7 bases. J lost 2 bases, V lost 4 bases, and 8 bases had no gene match. The germline CDR1 and CDR2 sequences are MGHDK and SYGVNS. This CDR3 spans 15 amino acids. This CDR3 reads CASSVDRRSPYEQYF. CDR3 DNA: TGTGCCAGCAGTGTGGACAGGCGTTCCCCCTACGAGCAGTACTTC.

This clone was recorded only once. The V call is TRBV3-1 (or the pseudogene TRBV3-2), the J call TRBJ1-5, with D tentatively TRBD1 (6 bases). Trimming stripped 4 bases from V and 4 bases from J, with 14 bases between. CDR3 size: 15 residues. The germline V gene has CDR1 LGHDT and CDR2 YNNKEL (reference sequence). The CDR3 nucleotides read TGTGCCAGCAGCCGCGGGGGGGGGCGGAATCAGCCCCAGCATTTT. It is translated as CASSRGGGRNQPQHF.

The chain recombines TRBV30 with TRBJ1-4; 8 nucleotides line up with TRBD1. V was pared by 5 bases and J by 8 bases, with 10 bases of the junction left unmatched. From germline, CDR1 is GTSNPN and CDR2 SVGIG (reference sequence). This CDR3 has 14 amino acids. CDR3: CAWVRQGAGEKLFF. The CDR3 DNA sequence: TGTGCCTGGGTTCGTCAGGGGGCCGGAGAAAAACTGTTTTTT.

This rearrangement joins TRBV14 to TRBJ2-6; maybe TRBD1 (5 bases). With 3 bases removed from V and 4 bases from J, the gap between germline ends came to 10 bases. The CDR3 consists of 15 residues. Per germline, CDR1 SGHDN and CDR2 FVKESK. CDR3 amino acids: CASSQAGMGANVLTF. The CDR3 region has the DNA TGTGCCAGCAGCCAGGCAGGGATGGGGGCCAACGTCCTGACTTTC.

The chain couples TRBV13 to TRBJ1-2, with TRBD1 matching 7 bases. From germline, CDR1 is PRHDT and CDR2 FYEKMQ (reference sequence). The CDR3 runs to 15 residues. Unmatched junction bases numbered 6, after V lost 0 bases and J lost 5 bases. CDR3 DNA sequence: TGTGCCAGCAGCTTAGGCGACGGACAGGTGTATGGCTACACCTTC. It codes for CASSLGDGQVYGYTF.

The chain links TRBV5-6 to TRBJ2-5; D perhaps matches TRBD1 (6 bases). The germline V gene encodes CDR1 SGHDT and CDR2 YYEEEE. The CDR3 spans 14 residues. The V end lost 4 bases, the J end lost 5 bases, and 15 bases lay between the germline ends. The CDR3 DNA reads TGTGCCAGCAGCACAGGGACGGGCGTGGAGACCCAGTACTTC. It translates to CASSTGTGVETQYF.

This chain uses TRBV4-3 with TRBJ1-2, with 11 bases fitting TRBD1. The J segment lost 8 bases and the V segment lost 4 bases, leaving 3 bases of the junction unmatched. The CDR3 consists of 13 residues. Germline V gene data show CDR1 as LGHNA and CDR2 as YSLEER. The CDR3 DNA reads TGCGCCAGCAGCCGGGACAGGGGGGACGGCTACACCTTC. Its protein is CASSRDRGDGYTF.

This sequence joins TRBV5-1 and TRBJ1-3; 8 positions match TRBD1. The CDR3 extends over 16 amino acids. Trimming at V came to 4 bases and at J to 0 bases, leaving 6 bases not matched to a gene. Germline assignment: CDR1 SGHRS and CDR2 YFSETQ. The CDR3 DNA sequence: TGCGCCAGCAGCGTACAGGGGGGCCCCTCTGGAAACACCATATATTTT. It encodes CASSVQGGPSGNTIYF. Looking up the rest from reference TRBV5-1 and TRBJ1-3 gives the full variable domain: KAGVTQTPRYLIKTRGQQVTLSCSPISGHRSVSWYQQTPGQGLQFLFEYFSETQRNKGNFPGRFSGRQFSNSRSEMNVSTLELGDSALYLCASSVQGGPSGNTIYFGEGSWLTVV.

This clone was seen only once. J is TRBJ1-4 and V is TRBV29-1; no firm D call. Germline CDR1 and CDR2: SQVTM and ANQGSEA. V was clipped by 4 bases and J by 4 bases, with 10 bases between them. This CDR3 is built from 13 residues. The CDR3 bases are TGCAGCGTTGCCGCCCGGGGTAATGAAAAACTGTTTTTT. Translation gives CSVAARGNEKLFF.

J is TRBJ1-6 and V is TRBV5-8; 7 positions agree with TRBD1. V trimming: 4 bases; J trimming: 4 bases; junction bases outside the gene matches: 5. CDR1 is SGHTS and CDR2 is YDEGEE in the germline V gene. This CDR3 spans 15 amino acids. The CDR3 sequence: CASSTGTVYNSPLHF. The CDR3 DNA sequence: TGTGCCAGCAGCACCGGGACAGTTTATAATTCACCCCTCCACTTT.